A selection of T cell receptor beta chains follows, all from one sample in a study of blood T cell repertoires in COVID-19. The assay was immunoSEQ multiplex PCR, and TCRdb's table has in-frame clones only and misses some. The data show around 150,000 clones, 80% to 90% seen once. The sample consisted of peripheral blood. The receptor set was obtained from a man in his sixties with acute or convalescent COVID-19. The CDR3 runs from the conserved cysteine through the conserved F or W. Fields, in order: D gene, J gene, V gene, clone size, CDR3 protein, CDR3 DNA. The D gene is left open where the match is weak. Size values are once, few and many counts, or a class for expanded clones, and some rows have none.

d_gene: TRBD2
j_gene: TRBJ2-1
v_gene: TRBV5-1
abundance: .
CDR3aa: CASSLGGRGVLEQFF
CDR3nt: TGCGCCAGCAGCTTGGGCGGGAGAGGGGTATTGGAGCAGTTCTTC

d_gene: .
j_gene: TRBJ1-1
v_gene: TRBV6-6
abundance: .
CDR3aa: CASYDRDASEAFF
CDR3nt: TGTGCCAGCTACGACCGGGATGCGAGCGAAGCTTTCTTT

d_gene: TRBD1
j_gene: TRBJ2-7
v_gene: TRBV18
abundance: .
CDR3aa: CASSPNRGLEQYF
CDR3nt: TGTGCCAGCTCACCCAACAGGGGGCTGGAGCAGTACTTC

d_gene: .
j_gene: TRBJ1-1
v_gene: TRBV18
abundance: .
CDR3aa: CASSTRRGNTEAFF
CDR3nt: TGTGCCAGCTCAACTCGAAGGGGGAACACTGAAGCTTTCTTT

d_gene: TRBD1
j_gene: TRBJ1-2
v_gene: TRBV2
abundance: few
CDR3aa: CASSETGGVYGYTF
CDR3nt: TGTGCCAGCAGTGAAACAGGGGGAGTCTATGGCTACACCTTC

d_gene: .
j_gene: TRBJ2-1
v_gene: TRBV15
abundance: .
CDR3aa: CATSSKRYNEQFF
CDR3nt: TGTGCCACCAGCAGTAAGCGATACAATGAGCAGTTCTTC

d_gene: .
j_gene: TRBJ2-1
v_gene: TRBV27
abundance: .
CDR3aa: CASSGGHAVDEQFF
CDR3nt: TGTGCCAGCAGTGGGGGACACGCGGTTGATGAGCAGTTCTTC

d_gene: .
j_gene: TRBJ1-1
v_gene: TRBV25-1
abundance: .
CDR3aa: CASSAYTEAFF
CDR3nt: TGTGCCAGCAGTGCGTACACTGAAGCTTTCTTT

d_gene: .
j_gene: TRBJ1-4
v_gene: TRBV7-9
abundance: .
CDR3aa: CASSLGVTNEKLFF
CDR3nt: TGTGCCAGCAGCTTAGGCGTGACTAATGAAAAACTGTTTTTT

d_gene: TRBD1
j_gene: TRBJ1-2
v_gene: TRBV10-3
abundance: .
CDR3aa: CAISATTGEYGYTF
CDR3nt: TGTGCCATCAGTGCCACGACAGGGGAGTATGGCTACACCTTC

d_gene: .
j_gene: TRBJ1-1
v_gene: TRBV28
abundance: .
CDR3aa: CASSLVDRNTEAFF
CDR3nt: TGTGCCAGCAGTTTGGTCGACAGGAACACTGAAGCTTTCTTT

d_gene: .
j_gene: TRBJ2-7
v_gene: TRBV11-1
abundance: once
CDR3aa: CASTIDTPYEQYF
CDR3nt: TGTGCCAGCACCATTGACACCCCCTACGAGCAGTACTTC

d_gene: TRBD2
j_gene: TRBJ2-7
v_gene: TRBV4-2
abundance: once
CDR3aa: CASSLPGLAGVEQYF
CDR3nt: TGTGCCAGCAGCCTTCCGGGACTAGCGGGAGTTGAGCAGTACTTC

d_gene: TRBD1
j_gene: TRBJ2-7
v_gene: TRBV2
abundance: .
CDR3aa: CASSRTGGTSYEQYF
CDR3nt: TGTGCCAGCAGTCGGACAGGGGGGACCTCCTACGAGCAGTACTTC

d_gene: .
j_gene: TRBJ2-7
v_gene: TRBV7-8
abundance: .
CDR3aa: CASSLAGARVGEQYF
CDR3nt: TGTGCCAGCAGCTTAGCTGGGGCTAGGGTGGGCGAGCAGTACTTC

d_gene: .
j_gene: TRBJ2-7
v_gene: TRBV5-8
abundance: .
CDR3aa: CASSRRGYEQYF
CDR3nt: TGTGCCAGCAGCCGGAGGGGCTACGAGCAGTACTTC

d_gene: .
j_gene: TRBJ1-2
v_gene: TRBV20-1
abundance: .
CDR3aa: CSASGVVGASFNYGYTF
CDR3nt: TGCAGTGCTAGTGGGGTCGTGGGGGCGAGTTTTAACTATGGCTACACCTTC

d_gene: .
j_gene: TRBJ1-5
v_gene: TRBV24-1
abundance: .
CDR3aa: CATSGGHDQPQHF
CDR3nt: TGTGCCACCAGTGGGGGGCACGATCAGCCCCAGCATTTT

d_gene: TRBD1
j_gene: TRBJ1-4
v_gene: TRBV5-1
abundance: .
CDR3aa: CASSLQGAREKLFF
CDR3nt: TGCGCCAGCAGCTTGCAGGGGGCACGGGAAAAACTGTTTTTT

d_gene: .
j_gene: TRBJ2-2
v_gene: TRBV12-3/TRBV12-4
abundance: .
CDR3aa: CASSREGLKLFF
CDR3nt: TGTGCCAGCAGCCGCGAGGGCCTGAAGCTGTTTTTT

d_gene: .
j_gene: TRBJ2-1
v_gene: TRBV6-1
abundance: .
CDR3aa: CASSDQGTITYNEQFF
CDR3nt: TGTGCCAGCAGTGACCAGGGGACTATTACCTACAATGAGCAGTTCTTC

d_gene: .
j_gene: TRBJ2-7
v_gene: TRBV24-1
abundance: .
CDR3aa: CATSDLTGEQYF
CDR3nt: TGTGCCACCAGTGATCTAACCGGGGAGCAGTACTTC

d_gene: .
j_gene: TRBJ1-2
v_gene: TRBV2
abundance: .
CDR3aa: CASKEGLANYGYTF
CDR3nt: TGTGCCAGCAAGGAGGGCCTAGCTAACTATGGCTACACCTTC

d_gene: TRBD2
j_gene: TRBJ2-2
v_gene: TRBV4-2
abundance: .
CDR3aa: CASSQRLAGSDTGELFF
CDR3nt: TGTGCCAGCAGCCAAAGGTTAGCGGGAAGCGACACCGGGGAGCTGTTTTTT